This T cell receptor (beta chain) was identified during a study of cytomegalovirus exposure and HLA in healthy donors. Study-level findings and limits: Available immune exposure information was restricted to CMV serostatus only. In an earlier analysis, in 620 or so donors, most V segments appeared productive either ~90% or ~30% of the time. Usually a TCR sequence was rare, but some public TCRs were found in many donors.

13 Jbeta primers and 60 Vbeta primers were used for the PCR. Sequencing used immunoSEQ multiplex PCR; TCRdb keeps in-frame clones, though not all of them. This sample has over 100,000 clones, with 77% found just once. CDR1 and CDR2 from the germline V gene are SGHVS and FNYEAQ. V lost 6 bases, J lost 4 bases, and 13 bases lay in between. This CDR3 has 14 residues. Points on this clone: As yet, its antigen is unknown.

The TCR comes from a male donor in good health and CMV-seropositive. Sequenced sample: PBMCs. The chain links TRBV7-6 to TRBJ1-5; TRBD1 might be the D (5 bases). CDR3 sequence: CASRGDGTNQPQHF. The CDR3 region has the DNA TGTGCCAGCAGGGGGGACGGGACTAATCAGCCCCAGCATTTT.